Listed below are T cell receptor beta chains from one sample, sequenced in a study of blood T cell repertoires in COVID-19. Data came from immunoSEQ multiplex PCR; TCRdb stores just in-frame clones and leaves some out. Among approximately 280,000 clones listed, 70% to 90% were seen once. Sequencing was carried out using peripheral blood. Receptors were obtained from a man aged 50-59 years with active or convalescent COVID-19. Both conserved end residues are part of each CDR3. Fields, in order: V gene, J gene, D gene, clone size, CDR3 protein, CDR3 DNA. A D gene is named only where the DNA matches it firmly. Size is stated for part of the rows, as once, few or many counts, or as a class when the clone is expanded.

v_gene: TRBV19
j_gene: TRBJ1-2
d_gene: TRBD1
abundance: once
CDR3aa: CASSTGQAADYGYTF
CDR3nt: TGTGCCAGTAGTACCGGACAGGCCGCTGACTATGGCTACACCTTC

v_gene: TRBV2
j_gene: TRBJ1-5
d_gene: TRBD1
abundance: NA
CDR3aa: CASSGTGGRQPQHF
CDR3nt: TGTGCCAGCAGCGGGACAGGGGGCCGACAGCCCCAGCATTTT

v_gene: TRBV21-1
j_gene: TRBJ1-2
d_gene: NA
abundance: NA
CDR3aa: CARRGSGYGYTF
CDR3nt: TGTGCCAGACGCGGGTCTGGCTATGGCTACACCTTC

v_gene: TRBV6-1
j_gene: TRBJ1-1
d_gene: NA
abundance: NA
CDR3aa: CASSDRTPTGNTEAFF
CDR3nt: TGTGCCAGCAGTGATCGCACCCCGACAGGGAACACTGAAGCTTTCTTT

v_gene: TRBV5-5
j_gene: TRBJ1-2
d_gene: TRBD1
abundance: once
CDR3aa: CASSLGGQGYGYTF
CDR3nt: TGTGCCAGCAGCTTGGGGGGACAGGGCTATGGCTACACCTTC

v_gene: TRBV27
j_gene: TRBJ1-1
d_gene: TRBD1
abundance: NA
CDR3aa: CASSLRQGARGTEAFF
CDR3nt: TGTGCCAGCAGTTTAAGGCAGGGGGCGAGGGGCACTGAAGCTTTCTTT

v_gene: TRBV30
j_gene: TRBJ2-2
d_gene: TRBD2
abundance: NA
CDR3aa: CAWSQGTSGKNTGELFF
CDR3nt: TGTGCCTGGAGTCAGGGGACTAGCGGGAAGAACACCGGGGAGCTGTTTTTT

v_gene: TRBV6-1
j_gene: TRBJ2-7
d_gene: TRBD1
abundance: NA
CDR3aa: CASSENDRGNEQYF
CDR3nt: TGTGCCAGCAGTGAAAACGACAGGGGCAACGAGCAGTACTTC

v_gene: TRBV6-2/TRBV6-3
j_gene: TRBJ2-5
d_gene: TRBD2
abundance: few
CDR3aa: CASSDGGAGHQETQYF
CDR3nt: TGTGCCAGCAGCGATGGGGGAGCGGGGCACCAAGAGACCCAGTACTTC

v_gene: TRBV9
j_gene: TRBJ2-2
d_gene: NA
abundance: NA
CDR3aa: CASSVVDIANTGELFF
CDR3nt: TGTGCCAGCAGCGTAGTGGACATTGCGAACACCGGGGAGCTGTTTTTT

v_gene: TRBV4-1
j_gene: TRBJ1-2
d_gene: TRBD1
abundance: NA
CDR3aa: CASSQDLGQGVINYGYTF
CDR3nt: TGCGCCAGCAGCCAAGATCTGGGACAGGGGGTTATTAACTATGGCTACACCTTC

v_gene: TRBV7-2
j_gene: TRBJ2-1
d_gene: NA
abundance: NA
CDR3aa: CASSSAELAYNEQFF
CDR3nt: TGTGCCAGCAGCTCGGCCGAACTAGCCTACAATGAGCAGTTCTTC

v_gene: TRBV3-1/TRBV3-2
j_gene: TRBJ2-7
d_gene: NA
abundance: NA
CDR3aa: CASSQETRGEQYF
CDR3nt: TGTGCCAGCAGCCAGGAAACGAGAGGCGAGCAGTACTTC

v_gene: TRBV28
j_gene: TRBJ1-5
d_gene: NA
abundance: NA
CDR3aa: CASRVLGAAQPQHF
CDR3nt: TGTGCCAGCAGAGTTTTAGGGGCTGCTCAGCCCCAGCATTTT

v_gene: TRBV7-9
j_gene: TRBJ2-3
d_gene: NA
abundance: NA
CDR3aa: CASRREGADTQYF
CDR3nt: TGTGCCAGCCGGAGGGAGGGGGCAGATACGCAGTATTTT

v_gene: TRBV5-1
j_gene: TRBJ2-1
d_gene: TRBD2
abundance: NA
CDR3aa: CASSEGGSYFDEQFF
CDR3nt: TGCGCCAGCAGCGAGGGCGGGAGCTATTTCGATGAGCAGTTCTTC

v_gene: TRBV29-1
j_gene: TRBJ1-4
d_gene: TRBD1
abundance: NA
CDR3aa: CSVARQGARTGKLFF
CDR3nt: TGCAGCGTTGCCCGACAGGGGGCGCGGACTGGAAAACTGTTTTTT

v_gene: TRBV19
j_gene: TRBJ2-7
d_gene: TRBD2
abundance: NA
CDR3aa: CASSSGAREVYEQYF
CDR3nt: TGTGCCAGTAGTTCCGGGGCACGGGAGGTATACGAGCAGTACTTC

v_gene: TRBV28
j_gene: TRBJ1-4
d_gene: TRBD1
abundance: NA
CDR3aa: CASSQGAYEKLFF
CDR3nt: TGTGCCAGCAGTCAGGGGGCTTATGAAAAACTGTTTTTT

v_gene: TRBV12-3/TRBV12-4
j_gene: TRBJ1-1
d_gene: NA
abundance: few
CDR3aa: CASRKQGGTEAFF
CDR3nt: TGTGCCAGCAGAAAACAGGGTGGCACTGAAGCTTTCTTT

v_gene: TRBV5-1
j_gene: TRBJ2-5
d_gene: TRBD2
abundance: NA
CDR3aa: CASSLTSGQETQYF
CDR3nt: TGCGCCAGCAGCCTGACTAGCGGCCAAGAGACCCAGTACTTC

v_gene: TRBV4-2
j_gene: TRBJ1-6
d_gene: NA
abundance: once
CDR3aa: CASSQDQSAGVYSPLHF
CDR3nt: TGTGCCAGCAGCCAAGATCAATCCGCCGGAGTTTATTCACCCCTCCACTTT

v_gene: TRBV24-1
j_gene: TRBJ2-7
d_gene: TRBD2
abundance: NA
CDR3aa: CATSDLQSGRSYEQYF
CDR3nt: TGTGCCACCAGTGATTTGCAAAGCGGGAGGTCCTACGAGCAGTACTTC

v_gene: TRBV5-1
j_gene: TRBJ2-1
d_gene: TRBD2
abundance: NA
CDR3aa: CASSPRLADSYNEQFF
CDR3nt: TGCGCCAGCAGCCCAAGACTAGCGGACTCCTACAATGAGCAGTTCTTC

v_gene: TRBV2
j_gene: TRBJ2-3
d_gene: TRBD2
abundance: few
CDR3aa: CASRPLAGGADTQYF
CDR3nt: TGTGCCAGCAGGCCTTTAGCGGGGGGGGCAGATACGCAGTATTTT

v_gene: TRBV30
j_gene: TRBJ1-1
d_gene: NA
abundance: NA
CDR3aa: CAWSGGRGTEAFF
CDR3nt: TGTGCCTGGAGTGGCGGCAGGGGAACTGAAGCTTTCTTT

v_gene: TRBV27
j_gene: TRBJ1-5
d_gene: TRBD1
abundance: NA
CDR3aa: CASSRDRTNQPQHF
CDR3nt: TGTGCCAGCAGCCGGGACAGAACCAATCAGCCCCAGCATTTT

v_gene: TRBV28
j_gene: TRBJ1-4
d_gene: TRBD1
abundance: once
CDR3aa: CASSLPATRTGSEKLFF
CDR3nt: TGTGCCAGCAGTTTACCCGCTACCCGGACAGGGAGCGAAAAACTGTTTTTT